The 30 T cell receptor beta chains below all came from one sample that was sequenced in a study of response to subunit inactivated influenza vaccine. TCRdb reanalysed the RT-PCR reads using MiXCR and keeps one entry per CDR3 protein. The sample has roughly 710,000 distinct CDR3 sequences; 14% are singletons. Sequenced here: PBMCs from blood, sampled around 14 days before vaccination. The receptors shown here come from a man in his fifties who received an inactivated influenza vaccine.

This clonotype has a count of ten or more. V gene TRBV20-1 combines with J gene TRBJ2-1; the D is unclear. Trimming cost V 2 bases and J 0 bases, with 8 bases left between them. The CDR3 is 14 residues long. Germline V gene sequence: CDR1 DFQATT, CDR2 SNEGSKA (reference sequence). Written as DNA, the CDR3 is TGCAGTGCTAGACCGAGGAGCTCCTACAATGAGCAGTTCTTC. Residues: CSARPRSSYNEQFF.

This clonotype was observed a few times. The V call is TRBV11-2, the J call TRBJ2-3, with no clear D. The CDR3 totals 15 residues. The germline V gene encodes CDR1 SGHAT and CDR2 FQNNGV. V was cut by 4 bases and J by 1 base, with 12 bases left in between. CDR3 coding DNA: TGTGCCAGCAGCTCCGATGGGTACCGCACAGATACGCAGTATTTT. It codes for CASSSDGYRTDTQYF.

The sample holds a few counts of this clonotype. CDR3 sequence: CAISETGGGDTQYF. CDR3 nucleotide sequence: TGTGCCATCAGTGAAACAGGAGGGGGGGATACGCAGTATTTT. V is TRBV10-3 and J is TRBJ2-3; either TRBD1 or TRBD2 may supply D (6 bases each). With 3 bases removed from V and 6 bases from J, the gap between germline ends came to 13 bases. Germline CDR1 reads ENHRY; CDR2 reads SYGVKD. This CDR3 region has 14 residues.

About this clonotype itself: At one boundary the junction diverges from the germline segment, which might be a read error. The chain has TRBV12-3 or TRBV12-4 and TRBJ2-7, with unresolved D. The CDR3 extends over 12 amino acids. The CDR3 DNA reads TGTGCCAGCAGCCATGGGATTAACTTTTACCACTTC. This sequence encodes CASSHGINFYHF.

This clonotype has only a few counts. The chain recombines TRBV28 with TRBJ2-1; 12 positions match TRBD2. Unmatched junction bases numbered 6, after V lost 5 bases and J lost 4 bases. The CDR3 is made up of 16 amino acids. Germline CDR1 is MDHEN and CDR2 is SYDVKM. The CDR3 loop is CASSHRLAGEYNEQFF. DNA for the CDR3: TGTGCCAGCAGTCATAGACTAGCGGGAGAGTACAATGAGCAGTTCTTC.

CDR3 DNA: TGTGCCAGCAGCTTAGCCCGACAGTATGAAGCTTTCTTT. It codes for CASSLARQYEAFF. The chain links TRBV7-8 to TRBJ1-1; tentatively, D is TRBD1 (5 bases). The CDR3 has 13 residues. The ends were cut back, 0 bases at V and 7 bases at J, with 9 bases in the middle. Looked up from germline, CDR1 is SGHVS and CDR2 is FQNEAQ.

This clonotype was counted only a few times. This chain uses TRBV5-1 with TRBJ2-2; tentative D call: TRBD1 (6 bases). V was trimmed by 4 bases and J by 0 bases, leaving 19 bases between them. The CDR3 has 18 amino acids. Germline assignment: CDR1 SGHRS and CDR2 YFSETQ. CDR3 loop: CASSPYSGTQTNTGELFF. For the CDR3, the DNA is TGCGCCAGCAGCCCCTATTCCGGGACACAAACGAACACCGGGGAGCTGTTTTTT.

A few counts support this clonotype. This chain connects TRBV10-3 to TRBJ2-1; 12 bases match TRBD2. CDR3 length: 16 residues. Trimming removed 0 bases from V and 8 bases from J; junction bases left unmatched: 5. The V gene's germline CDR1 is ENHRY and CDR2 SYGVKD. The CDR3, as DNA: TGTGCCATCAGTGAGTCGAGGACTAGCGGGGACTATGAGCAGTTCTTC. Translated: CAISESRTSGDYEQFF.

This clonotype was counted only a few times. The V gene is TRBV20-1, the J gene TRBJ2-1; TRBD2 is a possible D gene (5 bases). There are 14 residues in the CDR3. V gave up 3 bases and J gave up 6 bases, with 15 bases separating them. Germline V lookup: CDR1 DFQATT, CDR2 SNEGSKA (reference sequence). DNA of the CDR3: TGCAGTGCTAGTCCCCCGGGAAGGGCCAATGAGCAGTTCTTC. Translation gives CSASPPGRANEQFF.

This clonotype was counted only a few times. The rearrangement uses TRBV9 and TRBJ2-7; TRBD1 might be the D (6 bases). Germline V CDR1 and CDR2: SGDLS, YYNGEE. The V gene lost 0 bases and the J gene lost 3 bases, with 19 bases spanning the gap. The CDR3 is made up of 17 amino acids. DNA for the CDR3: TGTGCCAGCAGCGTAGTGCCCGTGGGGGCGAAATTCTACGAGCAGTACTTC. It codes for CASSVVPVGAKFYEQYF. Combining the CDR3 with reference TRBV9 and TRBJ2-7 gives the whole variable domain DSGVTQTPKHLITATGQRVTLRCSPRSGDLSVYWYQQSLDQGLQFLIQYYNGEERAKGNILERFSAQQFPDLHSELNLSSLELGDSALYFCASSVVPVGAKFYEQYFGPGTRLTVT.

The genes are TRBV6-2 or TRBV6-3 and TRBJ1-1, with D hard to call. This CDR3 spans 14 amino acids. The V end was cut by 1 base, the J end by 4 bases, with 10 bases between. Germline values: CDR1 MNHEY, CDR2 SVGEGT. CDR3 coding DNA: TGTGCCAGCAGTTACTTAGGTACGGGCACTGAAGCTTTCTTT. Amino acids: CASSYLGTGTEAFF.

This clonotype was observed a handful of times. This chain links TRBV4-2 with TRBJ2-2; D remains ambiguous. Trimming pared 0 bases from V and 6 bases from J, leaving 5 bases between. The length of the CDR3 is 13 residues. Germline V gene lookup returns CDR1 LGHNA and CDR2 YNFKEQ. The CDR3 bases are TGTGCCAGCAGCCAAGAACGGGCCGGGGAGCTGTTTTTT. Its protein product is CASSQERAGELFF.

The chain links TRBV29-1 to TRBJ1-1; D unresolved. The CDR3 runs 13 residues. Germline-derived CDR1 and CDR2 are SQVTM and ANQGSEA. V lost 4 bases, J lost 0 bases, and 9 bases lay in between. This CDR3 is CSVVRRLNTEAFF. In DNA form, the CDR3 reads TGCAGCGTTGTCAGACGGCTGAACACTGAAGCTTTCTTT.

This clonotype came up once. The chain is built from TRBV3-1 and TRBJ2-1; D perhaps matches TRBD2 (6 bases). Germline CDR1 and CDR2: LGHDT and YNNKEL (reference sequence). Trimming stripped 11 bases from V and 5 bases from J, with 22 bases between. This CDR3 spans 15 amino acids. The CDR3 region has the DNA TGTGCCTCCTCCCACGGACTAAACCTCAACAATGAGCAGTTCTTC. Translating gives CASSHGLNLNNEQFF.

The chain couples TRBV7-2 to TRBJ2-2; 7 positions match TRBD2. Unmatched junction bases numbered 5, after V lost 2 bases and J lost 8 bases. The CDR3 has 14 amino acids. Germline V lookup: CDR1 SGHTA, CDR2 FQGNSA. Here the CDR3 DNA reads TGTGCCAGCAGCTTATCAAGCGGGACGGGGGAGCTGTTTTTT. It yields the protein CASSLSSGTGELFF. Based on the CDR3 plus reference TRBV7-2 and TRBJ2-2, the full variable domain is GAGVSQSPSNKVTEKGKDVELRCDPISGHTALYWYRQSLGQGLEFLIYFQGNSAPDKSGLPSDRFSAERTGGSVSTLTIQRTQQEDSAVYLCASSLSSGTGELFFGEGSRLTVL.

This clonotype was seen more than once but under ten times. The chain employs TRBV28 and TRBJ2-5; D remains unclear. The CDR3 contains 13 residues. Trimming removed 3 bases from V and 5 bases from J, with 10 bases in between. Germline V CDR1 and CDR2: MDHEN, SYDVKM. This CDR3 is CASSFTALETQYF. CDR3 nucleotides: TGTGCCAGCAGTTTTACAGCTCTGGAGACCCAGTACTTC.

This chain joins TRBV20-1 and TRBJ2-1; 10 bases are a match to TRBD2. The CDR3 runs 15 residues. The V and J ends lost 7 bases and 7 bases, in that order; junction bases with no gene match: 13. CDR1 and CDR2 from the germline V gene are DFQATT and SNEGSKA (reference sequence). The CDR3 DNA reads TGCAGTGATTCTCGGCCAGCGGGGGGGCGGAATGAGCAGTTCTTC. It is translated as CSDSRPAGGRNEQFF.

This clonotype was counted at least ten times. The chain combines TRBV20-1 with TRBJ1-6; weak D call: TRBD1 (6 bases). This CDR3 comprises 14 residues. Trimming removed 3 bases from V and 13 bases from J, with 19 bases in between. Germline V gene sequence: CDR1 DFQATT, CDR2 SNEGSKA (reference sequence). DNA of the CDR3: TGCAGTGCTAGGATGAGGGGGGCCTTAAGCCCCCTCCACTTT. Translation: CSARMRGALSPLHF.

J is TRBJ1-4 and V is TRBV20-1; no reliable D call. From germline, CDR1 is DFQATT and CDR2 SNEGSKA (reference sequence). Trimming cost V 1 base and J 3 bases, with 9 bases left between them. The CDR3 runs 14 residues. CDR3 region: CSARVGRANEKLFF. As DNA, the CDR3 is TGCAGTGCTAGAGTTGGCAGAGCTAATGAAAAACTGTTTTTT.

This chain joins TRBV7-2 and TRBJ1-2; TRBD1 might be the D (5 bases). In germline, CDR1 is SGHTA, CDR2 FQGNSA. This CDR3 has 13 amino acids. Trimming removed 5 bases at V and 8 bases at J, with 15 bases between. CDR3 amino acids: CASSQGTFGGYTF. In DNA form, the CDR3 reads TGTGCCAGCAGCCAAGGGACCTTTGGCGGCTACACCTTC.

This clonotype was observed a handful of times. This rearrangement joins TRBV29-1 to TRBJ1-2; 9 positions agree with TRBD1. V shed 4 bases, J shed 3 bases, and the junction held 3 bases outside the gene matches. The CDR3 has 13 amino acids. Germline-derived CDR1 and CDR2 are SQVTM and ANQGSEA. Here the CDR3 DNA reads TGCAGCGTTGGGGGACAGGGAGACTATGGCTACACCTTC. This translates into CSVGGQGDYGYTF.

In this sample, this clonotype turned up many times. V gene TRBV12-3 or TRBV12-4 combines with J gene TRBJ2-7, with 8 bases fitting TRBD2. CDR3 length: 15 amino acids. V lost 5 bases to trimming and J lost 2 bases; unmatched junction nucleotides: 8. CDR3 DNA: TGTGCCAGCAGTATGCGGACTAGCAGTGCCTACGAGCAGTACTTC. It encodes CASSMRTSSAYEQYF.

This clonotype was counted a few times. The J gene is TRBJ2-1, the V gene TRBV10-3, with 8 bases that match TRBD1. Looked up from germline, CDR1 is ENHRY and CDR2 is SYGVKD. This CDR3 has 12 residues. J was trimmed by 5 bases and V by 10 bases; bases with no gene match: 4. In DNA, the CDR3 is TGTGCCACCGGACAGGGAGACAATGAGCAGTTCTTC. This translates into CATGQGDNEQFF.

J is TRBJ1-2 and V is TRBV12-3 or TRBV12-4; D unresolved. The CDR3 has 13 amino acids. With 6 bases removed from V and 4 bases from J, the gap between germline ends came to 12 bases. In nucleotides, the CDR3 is TGTGCCAGCAGCCCCCCCATGGGCTATGGCTACACCTTC. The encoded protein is CASSPPMGYGYTF.

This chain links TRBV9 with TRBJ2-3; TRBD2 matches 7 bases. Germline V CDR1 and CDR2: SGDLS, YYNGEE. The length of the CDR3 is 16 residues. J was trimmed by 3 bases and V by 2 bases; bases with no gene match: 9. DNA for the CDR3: TGTGCCAGCAGCGTCTCTGGCGGGGGAGCTACAGATACGCAGTATTTT. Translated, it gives CASSVSGGGATDTQYF. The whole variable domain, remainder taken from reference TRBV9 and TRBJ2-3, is DSGVTQTPKHLITATGQRVTLRCSPRSGDLSVYWYQQSLDQGLQFLIQYYNGEERAKGNILERFSAQQFPDLHSELNLSSLELGDSALYFCASSVSGGGATDTQYFGPGTRLTVL.

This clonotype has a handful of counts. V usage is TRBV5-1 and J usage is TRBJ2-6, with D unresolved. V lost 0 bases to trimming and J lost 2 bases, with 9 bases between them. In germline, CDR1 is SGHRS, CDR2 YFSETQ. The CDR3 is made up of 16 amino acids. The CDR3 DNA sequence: TGCGCCAGCAGCTTGGACACAGTTCCTGGGGCCAACGTCCTGACTTTC. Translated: CASSLDTVPGANVLTF.

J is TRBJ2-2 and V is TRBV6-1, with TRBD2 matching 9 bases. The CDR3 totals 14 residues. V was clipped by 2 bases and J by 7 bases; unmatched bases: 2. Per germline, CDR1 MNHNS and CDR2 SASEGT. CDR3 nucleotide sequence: TGTGCCAGCAGTGAAAGAGCGGGAGGCGGGGAGCTGTTTTTT. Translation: CASSERAGGGELFF.

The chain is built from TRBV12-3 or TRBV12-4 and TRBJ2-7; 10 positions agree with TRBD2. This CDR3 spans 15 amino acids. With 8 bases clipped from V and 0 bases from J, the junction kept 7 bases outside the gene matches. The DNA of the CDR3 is TGTGCCAGCGGACGATCTAGCGGGGGCTCCTACGAGCAGTACTTC. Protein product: CASGRSSGGSYEQYF.

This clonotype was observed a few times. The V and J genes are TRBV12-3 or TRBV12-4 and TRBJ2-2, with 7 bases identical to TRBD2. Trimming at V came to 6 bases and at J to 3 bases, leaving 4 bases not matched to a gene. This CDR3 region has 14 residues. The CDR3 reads CASSVGGDTGELFF. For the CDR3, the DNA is TGTGCCAGCAGCGTGGGAGGGGACACCGGGGAGCTGTTTTTT.

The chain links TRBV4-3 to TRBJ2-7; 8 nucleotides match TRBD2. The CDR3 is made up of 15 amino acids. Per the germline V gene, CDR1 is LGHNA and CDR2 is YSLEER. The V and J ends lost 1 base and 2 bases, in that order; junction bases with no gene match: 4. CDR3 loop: CASSQGVSGTYEQYF. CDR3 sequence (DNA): TGCGCCAGCAGCCAAGGTGTTAGCGGGACCTACGAGCAGTACTTC.